Listed below are T cell receptor beta chains from one sample, sequenced in a study of blood T cell repertoires in COVID-19. Sequencing used immunoSEQ multiplex PCR; TCRdb keeps in-frame clones, though not all of them. Of about 210,000 clones in the sample, about 84% were seen once. The source material was PBMCs or T cells enriched from blood (not recorded which). These receptors were collected from a man younger than 40 with acute COVID-19. Each CDR3 is given with its conserved first and last residue. A D gene is named only where the DNA matches it firmly. The size entry is marked missing in some rows and otherwise reads once, few, many or a size class.

d_call clone_size j_call v_call cdr3_nt cdr3_aa
. . TRBJ2-7 TRBV30 TGTGCCTGGAGTGAGGAGGAGGGCGAGCAGTACTTC CAWSEEEGEQYF
TRBD1 . TRBJ1-1 TRBV29-1 TGCAGCGTCCTGGACAGGGCGAACACTGAAGCTTTCTTT CSVLDRANTEAFF
. . TRBJ1-2 TRBV7-6 TGTGCCAGCAGCTTAGAGGTCGGGATTGGCTACACCTTC CASSLEVGIGYTF
. . TRBJ2-5 TRBV6-1 TGTGCCAGCAGTGAGGGAGGTTTCCAAGAGACCCAGTACTTC CASSEGGFQETQYF
TRBD1 . TRBJ1-5 TRBV7-7 TGTGCCAGCAGCTTAGGGAAGGACAGGACCTTGAATAGCAATCAGCCCCAGCATTTT CASSLGKDRTLNSNQPQHF
TRBD2 few TRBJ2-7 TRBV5-5 TGTGCCAGCAGCTTGTCTCCGGGACTACAAAATTACGAGCAGTACTTC CASSLSPGLQNYEQYF
TRBD1 . TRBJ2-3 TRBV7-3 TGTGCCAGCAGCTCGGGACAGCAACCAGATACGCAGTATTTT CASSSGQQPDTQYF
. . TRBJ2-3 TRBV5-4 TGTGCCAGCAGCTTGGACACTAAGGTGCGCGGGGCGCAGTATTTT CASSLDTKVRGAQYF
TRBD1 . TRBJ1-1 TRBV28 TGTGCCAGCATCTATTCGGGACAGATGAACACTGAAGCTTTCTTT CASIYSGQMNTEAFF
. . TRBJ2-1 TRBV11-2 TGTGCCAGCCGGGGGTACAATGAGCAGTTCTTC CASRGYNEQFF
TRBD2 . TRBJ2-2 TRBV7-6 TGTGCCAGCAGCTTAGTTCTAGCGGTCACCGGGGAGCTGTTTTTT CASSLVLAVTGELFF
TRBD1 . TRBJ1-2 TRBV6-5 TGTGCCAGCACCGACAGGGGGCGTGGGCATGGCTACACCTTC CASTDRGRGHGYTF
. . TRBJ2-6 TRBV30 TGTGCCTGGAGCGTTGGGTTGGGGGCGTACAACGTCCTGACTTTC CAWSVGLGAYNVLTF
. few TRBJ2-3 TRBV4-2 TGTGCCAGCAGCCAAGATCCCCGTGGATTAGTGGGCGATACGCAGTATTTT CASSQDPRGLVGDTQYF
TRBD1 . TRBJ1-3 TRBV10-1 TGCGCCAGTGGCCAGGGGGCGCGTAACACCATATATTTT CASGQGARNTIYF
. . TRBJ1-1 TRBV12-3/TRBV12-4 TGTGCCAGCAGTGAAACGTCGGGGACTGAAGCTTTCTTT CASSETSGTEAFF
TRBD2 . TRBJ2-5 TRBV28 TGTGCCAGCAGTTTACTAGCGGGGGGGCGGGAGACCCAGTACTTC CASSLLAGGRETQYF
TRBD2 . TRBJ2-1 TRBV3-1/TRBV3-2 TGTGCCAGCAGCCAAAAGCGGGGGCCCTACAATGAGCAGTTCTTC CASSQKRGPYNEQFF
TRBD1 . TRBJ1-2 TRBV2 TGTGCCAGCACCCGAGCCGGACAGGGAGGCCGTGGGGCCTATGGCTACACCTTC CASTRAGQGGRGAYGYTF
. . TRBJ2-2 TRBV5-4 TGTGCCAGCCAGGAGGGATCTAAAACCGGGGAGCTGTTTTTT CASQEGSKTGELFF
. . TRBJ1-4 TRBV27 TGTGCCAGCAGTTTCTCGGGACTTTTCGGAAAACTGTTTTTT CASSFSGLFGKLFF
TRBD1 . TRBJ1-5 TRBV9 TGTGCCAGCAGCTTTGGACAGGTCGATCAGCCCCAGCATTTT CASSFGQVDQPQHF
TRBD1 many TRBJ1-2 TRBV4-2 TGTGCCAGCAGCCAAGAGCTCGGCCGAACTGGACAGGGGGTTAGTGGCTACACCTTC CASSQELGRTGQGVSGYTF
TRBD1 . TRBJ1-2 TRBV3-1/TRBV3-2 TGTGCCAGCAGCCAAGACAGGGGGCTTAGCGGCTACACCTTC CASSQDRGLSGYTF
TRBD2 . TRBJ2-5 TRBV5-1 TGCGCCAGCAGCCTCGGGACTAGCAATGGGGAGACCCAGTACTTC CASSLGTSNGETQYF
. . TRBJ1-3 TRBV28 TGTGCCAGCAGTTTGGGGGCGATATCTGGAAACACCATATATTTT CASSLGAISGNTIYF
. . TRBJ2-1 TRBV6-4 TGTGCCAGCAGTGACTCGGCAGGCTCCTACAATGAGCAGTTCTTC CASSDSAGSYNEQFF
TRBD1 . TRBJ2-2 TRBV5-4 TGTGCCAGCAGCCCTGGGGACAGCGACCCTCAAATAACCGGGGAGCTGTTTTTT CASSPGDSDPQITGELFF